This record covers a single TCR beta chain. TCRdb used MiXCR to reprocess the 5' RACE reads, holding one entry per CDR3 protein. The data contain around 32,000 distinct CDR3 sequences, 10% of them seen just once; the ten biggest clones take up roughly 29%. Time point here: blood at routine non-recurrence follow-up after resection. Researchers sequenced whole RNA taken from tumor, nontumor lung or frozen PBMC without sorting. The entry originates in a study of spatial heterogeneity in lung cancer. At the level of the study: Consistently, beta-chain sequences turned up in larger numbers than alpha-chain sequences did.

V was shortened by 3 bases and J by 2 bases, with 9 bases between the two germline ends. The germline V gene has CDR1 MNHEY and CDR2 SMNVEV (reference sequence). The CDR3 has 14 residues. This receptor was obtained from a female donor with early-stage non-small cell lung cancer. The sequencing here drew on PBMCs, taken at follow-up. The J gene is TRBJ2-3, the V gene TRBV27; tentative D call: TRBD1 (5 bases). The CDR3 DNA is TGTGCCAGCAGTTTCAGGGATATCACAGATACGCAGTATTTT. As protein: CASSFRDITDTQYF.